This T cell receptor (beta chain) was recovered during a study of identical twins. TCRdb reanalysed the 5' RACE reads using MiXCR and keeps one entry per CDR3 protein. The data hold about 660,000 distinct CDR3 sequences, with over 8.5% observed a single time. This clonotype was seen at least ten times. The CDR3 is 12 amino acids. The V gene lost 6 bases and the J gene lost 7 bases, with 12 bases spanning the gap. The same data also contributed to another study, on yellow fever vaccine responses in identical twins.

The clonotype originates from a young woman in good health. The sequenced material came from PBMCs. J is TRBJ1-1 and V is TRBV12-3 or TRBV12-4; the D is unclear. CDR3 loop: CASSSRSFEAFF. DNA for the CDR3: TGTGCCAGCAGCTCTCGCAGCTTTGAAGCTTTCTTT.